This T cell receptor beta chain is from a study of blood T cell repertoires in COVID-19. Study in general: Specimens from acute and convalescent COVID-19 originated in the United States, Italy and Spain. T cells, B-cell-depleted T cells, or PBMCs supplied cDNA or gDNA.

In the source study's methods: Using reference gene primer amplification, nucleated cell counts were estimated. Data came from immunoSEQ multiplex PCR; TCRdb stores just in-frame clones and leaves some out. The V and J calls and clone size were taken over from that table, and D and trimming were inferred from the DNA. In the table there are some 290,000 clones, approximately 86% of which are singletons. The trim removed 0 bases at V and 4 bases at J, leaving 18 bases unmatched. The germline gives CDR1 SGHRS, CDR2 YFSETQ. The CDR3 spans 19 residues. The sample taken for sequencing was peripheral blood. The TCR sequence derives from a woman between 50 and 59 years old who had recovered from COVID-19. The gene calls are TRBV5-1 and TRBJ1-2; 7 nucleotides line up with TRBD1. The CDR3 is CASSLGYPLTGSLGYGYTF. DNA for the CDR3: TGCGCCAGCAGCTTGGGATACCCCTTGACAGGGAGCCTCGGCTATGGCTACACCTTC.